These T cell receptor beta chains were read from a single sample in a study of cytotoxic CD8 clonotypes in ibrutinib-treated CLL. Only in-frame clones appear in the TCRdb table, and some are missing; sequencing was by immunoSEQ multiplex PCR. This table holds just over 200,000 clones, roughly 73% found once. This specimen consisted of PBMCs, obtained after 12 months of ibrutinib treatment. The receptors were gathered from a human donor with chronic lymphocytic leukemia. CDR3s include the opening cysteine and the closing phenylalanine or tryptophan. D genes are given only for firm matches. Clone size is not always given. Where it is, it says once, few, many or a class for expanded clones.

abundance	v_gene	d_gene	j_gene	CDR3aa	CDR3nt
NA	TRBV28	TRBD2	TRBJ2-1	CASSLGGRMHNEQFF	TGTGCCAGCAGTTTAGGCGGGAGGATGCACAATGAGCAGTTCTTC
NA	TRBV6-5	TRBD1	TRBJ2-7	CASRTGGPYEQYF	TGTGCCAGCAGGACAGGGGGACCCTACGAGCAGTACTTC
NA	TRBV15	NA	TRBJ2-5	CATSRGQIQETQYF	TGTGCCACCAGCAGAGGACAGATTCAAGAGACCCAGTACTTC
NA	TRBV14	NA	TRBJ1-3	CASSQGTGGNTIYF	TGTGCCAGCAGCCAAGGGACGGGGGGAAACACCATATATTTT
NA	TRBV15	NA	TRBJ2-1	CATSRDVGYEQFF	TGTGCCACCAGCAGAGATGTAGGATACGAGCAGTTCTTC
once	TRBV5-1	TRBD2	TRBJ2-1	CASSAGTSGRSSYNEQFF	TGCGCCAGCAGCGCTGGGACTAGCGGGAGGAGCTCCTACAATGAGCAGTTCTTC
many	TRBV6-1	NA	TRBJ1-1	CASTRTENTEAFF	TGTGCCAGCACTCGGACAGAGAACACTGAAGCTTTCTTT
NA	TRBV25-1	TRBD2	TRBJ2-2	CASSERGGRASGELFF	TGTGCCAGCAGTGAGAGAGGCGGGAGGGCCAGCGGGGAGCTGTTTTTT
NA	TRBV21-1	NA	TRBJ1-3	CASANPSGTVSGNTIYF	TGTGCCAGCGCCAACCCTTCCGGGACAGTCTCTGGAAACACCATATATTTT
NA	TRBV12-5	NA	TRBJ2-7	CASRPHTGVSDPYEQYF	TGTGCTAGTCGGCCACACACGGGGGTTAGTGATCCCTACGAGCAGTACTTC
NA	TRBV6-6	NA	TRBJ2-7	CATGGFSSYEQYF	TGTGCCACAGGAGGGTTTAGCTCCTACGAGCAGTACTTC
NA	TRBV2	TRBD2	TRBJ2-5	CASSEGTAGGSDETQYF	TGTGCCAGCAGTGAGGGCACAGCGGGAGGGTCCGATGAGACCCAGTACTTC
NA	TRBV5-1	TRBD1	TRBJ2-5	CASSLTGVYQETQYF	TGCGCCAGCAGCTTGACAGGGGTGTACCAAGAGACCCAGTACTTC
NA	TRBV7-9	NA	TRBJ2-3	CASSLSGALGWDTQYF	TGTGCCAGCAGCTTATCCGGGGCCCTAGGATGGGATACGCAGTATTTT
few	TRBV25-1	NA	TRBJ2-7	CASSETTGPNPYEQYF	TGTGCCAGCAGTGAGACTACAGGACCTAATCCCTACGAGCAGTACTTC
many	TRBV7-6	NA	TRBJ2-3	CASSFSEADTQYF	TGTGCCAGCAGCTTCTCGGAAGCAGATACGCAGTATTTT
NA	TRBV19	NA	TRBJ1-2	CAITTPSGDNGYTF	TGTGCCATCACTACGCCCTCAGGGGATAATGGCTACACCTTC
NA	TRBV2	TRBD1	TRBJ2-7	CASRGTGAKTSSYEQYF	TGTGCCAGCAGAGGGACAGGGGCCAAAACCAGCTCCTACGAGCAGTACTTC
few	TRBV7-2	NA	TRBJ2-2	CASSSTGTGELFF	TGTGCCAGCAGCTCTACAGGTACCGGGGAGCTGTTTTTT
NA	TRBV4-1	NA	TRBJ1-4	CASSQEKAVREKLFF	TGCGCCAGCAGCCAAGAGAAGGCGGTTCGCGAAAAACTGTTTTTT
NA	TRBV6-5	NA	TRBJ1-5	CASTHGEMNQPQHF	TGTGCCAGCACCCATGGTGAAATGAATCAGCCCCAGCATTTT
NA	TRBV5-1	NA	TRBJ2-7	CASSRRVVADEQYF	TGCGCCAGCAGCCGCAGGGTCGTGGCTGACGAGCAGTACTTC
NA	TRBV5-1	TRBD1	TRBJ2-7	CASSSRVGTGGLPPYEQYF	TGCGCCAGCAGCTCCAGAGTAGGGACAGGGGGACTTCCTCCCTACGAGCAGTACTTC
NA	TRBV6-1	NA	TRBJ1-2	CASSRGPNYGYTF	TGTGCCAGCAGTCGAGGGCCTAACTATGGCTACACCTTC
NA	TRBV9	NA	TRBJ2-7	CASSRYASYEQYF	TGTGCCAGCAGTCGTTACGCCTCCTACGAGCAGTACTTC
NA	TRBV11-2	TRBD2	TRBJ2-3	CASSLVGGSTDTQYF	TGTGCCAGCAGCTTAGTCGGGGGGAGCACAGATACGCAGTATTTT